This T cell receptor (beta chain) was retrieved from a study of T cell responses to AZD1222 COVID-19 vaccine. Sequencing was performed with immunoSEQ multiplex PCR; in TCRdb, only in-frame clones are kept and a portion is missing. The sample holds fewer than 150,000 clones, 85% to 90% seen once. From germline, CDR1 is MNHEY and CDR2 SMNVEV (reference sequence). The CDR3 runs 15 residues. The J segment lost 7 bases and the V segment lost 4 bases, leaving 5 bases of the junction unmatched. The TCR originated in an adult in good health. The genes are TRBV27 and TRBJ1-4; 11 bases fit TRBD1. Sample: peripheral blood, taken on day 0 of AZD1222 vaccination. The CDR3 loop is CASSSRGTGGEKLFF. CDR3 nucleotides: TGTGCCAGCAGTTCTCGGGGGACAGGGGGTGAAAAACTGTTTTTT. Together with reference TRBV27 and TRBJ1-4, the CDR3 gives the full variable domain: EAQVTQNPRYLITVTGKKLTVTCSQNMNHEYMSWYRQDPGLGLRQIYYSMNVEVTDKGDVPEGYKVSRKEKRNFPLILESPSPNQTSLYFCASSSRGTGGEKLFFGSGTQLSVL.